These 15 T cell receptor beta chains came from one sample sequenced in a study of blood T cell repertoires in COVID-19. Measured with immunoSEQ multiplex PCR; TCRdb has only the in-frame clones, and not every one. The profile shows 150,000 to 200,000 clones, roughly nine tenths of them singletons. Material for sequencing was peripheral blood. The receptors derive from a human donor in a cohort sampled during active COVID-19.

This clone was detected only a few times. Different DNA sequences within this sample yield the same CDR3. V gene TRBV6-1 combines with J gene TRBJ1-1; D not certain. The CDR3 has 15 residues. Germline V CDR1 and CDR2: MNHNS, SASEGT. Deletions cut 3 bases from V and 1 base from J, with 12 bases between. In DNA form, the CDR3 reads TGTGCCAGCAGTGAGGCAACCGGGTCGAACACTGAAGCTTTCTTT. It yields the protein CASSEATGSNTEAFF.

The chain joins TRBV4-3 to TRBJ1-6, with no clear D. V was pared by 0 bases and J by 0 bases, with 6 bases between. CDR1 and CDR2 from the germline V gene are LGHNA and YSLEER. This CDR3 is built from 16 residues. DNA of the CDR3: TGCGCCAGCAGCCAAGAACGGGGCTCCTATAATTCACCCCTCCACTTT. Amino acids: CASSQERGSYNSPLHF.

V gene TRBV27 combines with J gene TRBJ2-3; TRBD2 is a possible D gene (7 bases). V was cut by 5 bases and J by 0 bases, with 15 bases left in between. Germline values: CDR1 MNHEY, CDR2 SMNVEV (reference sequence). The length of the CDR3 is 16 residues. CDR3 protein: CASSRPGGLSTDTQYF. CDR3 bases: TGTGCCAGCAGTCGTCCGGGGGGCCTTAGCACAGATACGCAGTATTTT.

This sequence joins TRBV6-5 and TRBJ2-1, with 10 bases lining up with TRBD2. V gave up 5 bases and J gave up 3 bases; unmatched junction bases: 1. In germline, CDR1 is MNHEY, CDR2 SVGAGI. The CDR3 runs 14 residues. The CDR3 DNA sequence: TGTGCCAGCAGTCGACTAGCGGGCTACAATGAGCAGTTCTTC. This encodes CASSRLAGYNEQFF.

V is TRBV6-1 and J is TRBJ1-2; 9 positions agree with TRBD1. This CDR3 comprises 15 residues. Germline assignment: CDR1 MNHNS and CDR2 SASEGT. With V trimmed by 3 bases and J by 5 bases, 7 bases remained unmatched. CDR3 residues: CASSEPGQGKYGYTF. DNA of the CDR3: TGTGCCAGCAGTGAGCCGGGACAGGGAAAATATGGCTACACCTTC.

The CDR3: CSVKNHNMNTEAFF. DNA of the CDR3: TGCAGCGTAAAAAATCATAACATGAACACTGAAGCTTTCTTT. The chain has TRBV29-1 and TRBJ1-1, with unresolved D. V was clipped by 6 bases and J by 0 bases, with 14 bases between them. CDR3 length equals 14 residues. CDR1 and CDR2 (germline): SQVTM, ANQGSEA.

The rearrangement joins TRBV18 to TRBJ1-1, with 10 bases fitting TRBD1. The ends lost 6 bases at V and 5 bases at J; junction bases unmatched: 9. The CDR3 runs 15 residues. Germline CDR1 reads KGHSH; CDR2 reads LQKENI. CDR3 nucleotide sequence: TGTGCCAGCTCTCTAAAGGGGACAGGGGAAACTGAAGCTTTCTTT. Translation: CASSLKGTGETEAFF.

This clone came up a few times. The chain joins TRBV30 to TRBJ1-4; no clear D gene. Germline-derived CDR1 and CDR2 are GTSNPN and SVGIG (reference sequence). The CDR3 is 13 amino acids. Trimming cost V 1 base and J 4 bases, with 7 bases left between them. Here the CDR3 DNA reads TGTGCCTGGAGTGGCCGGTTTAATGAAAAACTGTTTTTT. This sequence encodes CAWSGRFNEKLFF.

This rearrangement joins TRBV3-1 (or the pseudogene TRBV3-2) to TRBJ2-3; 8 nucleotides align to TRBD2. From germline, CDR1 is LGHDT and CDR2 YNNKEL (reference sequence). The CDR3 is 16 residues long. V shed 2 bases, J shed 3 bases, and the junction held 7 bases outside the gene matches. CDR3 protein: CASSQPGRARTDTQYF. CDR3 in DNA: TGTGCCAGCAGCCAACCCGGGAGGGCCAGGACAGATACGCAGTATTTT.

This clone was picked up one time. The V and J genes are TRBV7-2 and TRBJ2-7; TRBD2 matches at 15 bases. Germline CDR1 reads SGHTA; CDR2 reads FQGNSA. The CDR3 consists of 16 residues. After removal of 5 bases from V and 2 bases from J, the junction contained 4 bases not matched to a gene. CDR3 sequence (DNA): TGTGCCAGCAGCACGGGACTAGCGGGGGGAACCTACGAGCAGTACTTC. This gives the protein CASSTGLAGGTYEQYF.

The J gene is TRBJ2-7, the V gene TRBV2; 8 bases align to TRBD1. The germline gives CDR1 SNHLY, CDR2 FYNNEI. The CDR3 covers 13 residues. V dropped 7 bases and J dropped 9; count of bases not matched to a gene: 11. CDR3 DNA sequence: TGTGCCAGCATTGAGGACAGGGTGCTCGGGCAGTACTTC. This codes for CASIEDRVLGQYF.

The rearrangement links TRBV5-4 to TRBJ2-7, with 7 positions matching TRBD2. The CDR3 runs to 14 residues. Germline loops: CDR1 SGHNT, CDR2 YYREEE (reference sequence). V dropped 3 bases and J dropped 4; count of bases not matched to a gene: 7. As DNA, the CDR3 is TGTGCCAGCAGCTCTGGCGGGGGAGTATACGAGCAGTACTTC. Translation: CASSSGGGVYEQYF.

This chain connects TRBV10-3 to TRBJ2-7; tentatively, D is TRBD2 (6 bases). The CDR3 is 14 residues long. Between the trimmed V and J ends, which lost 6 bases and 5 bases, there was a span of 17 bases. CDR1 and CDR2 from the germline V gene are ENHRY and SYGVKD. The CDR3 reads CAIRGPRGTHEQYF. CDR3 bases: TGTGCCATCAGAGGGCCCCGGGGGACCCACGAGCAGTACTTC.

This clone has just a few counts. The chain couples TRBV28 to TRBJ2-7; D remains unclear. The CDR3 is 11 residues long. Per germline, CDR1 MDHEN and CDR2 SYDVKM. V lost 8 bases and J lost 2, with 7 bases in between. The CDR3 region is CASGPTYEQYF. The DNA for the CDR3 is TGTGCCAGCGGGCCAACCTACGAGCAGTACTTC.

The CDR3 sequence is CASRWAGGQEQYF. The CDR3 bases are TGTGCCAGCAGGTGGGCGGGGGGGCAAGAGCAGTACTTC. The chain combines TRBV12-3 or TRBV12-4 with TRBJ2-7, with TRBD2 matching over 9 bases. The CDR3 sequence is 13 residues long. The trim removed 6 bases at V and 7 bases at J, leaving 7 bases unmatched.